The 31 T cell receptor beta chains reported below all come from one sample, sequenced in a study of identical twins. MiXCR, run by TCRdb on the 5' RACE reads, gives a single entry per CDR3 protein. The sample includes 400,000 to 550,000 distinct CDR3 sequences, around an eighth of them seen just once. This sample was shared with a second study, whose subject was yellow fever vaccine responses in identical twins.

The sequencing input was CD4+ T cells sorted from blood. The receptors here all came from a woman younger than 30 in good health.

Only a few counts were recorded for this clonotype. This chain joins TRBV5-4 and TRBJ2-5; the D call may be TRBD1 or TRBD2 (6 bases each). Trimming removed 1 base at V and 4 bases at J, with 14 bases between. The CDR3 extends over 15 amino acids. In germline, CDR1 is SGHNT, CDR2 YYREEE (reference sequence). CDR3 nucleotides: TGTGCCAGCAGCTTGCACGGGGGCGGCGGAGAGACCCAGTACTTC. Translating it yields CASSLHGGGGETQYF.

The chain is built from TRBV27 and TRBJ2-1; D may match TRBD1 or TRBD2 (5 bases each). Germline CDR1 is MNHEY and CDR2 is SMNVEV (reference sequence). V gave up 1 base and J gave up 7 bases, with 20 bases separating them. This CDR3 spans 17 amino acids. In DNA, the CDR3 is TGTGCCAGCAGTTTATTGGGGTTGAGGGGAGCTTTTAATGAGCAGTTCTTC. Protein: CASSLLGLRGAFNEQFF.

The chain employs TRBV28 and TRBJ2-5, with D tentatively TRBD2 (7 bases). The CDR3 is 17 residues long. Trimming left V 2 bases short and J 4 bases short, with 20 bases between. Looked up from germline, CDR1 is MDHEN and CDR2 is SYDVKM. CDR3: CASSLKGGGFAGETQYF. The DNA of the CDR3 is TGTGCCAGCAGTTTAAAGGGGGGGGGGTTTGCCGGAGAGACCCAGTACTTC.

This clonotype has only a few counts. CDR3: CASSSLYGGNEQFF. CDR3 nucleotide sequence: TGTGCCAGCAGTAGTCTATACGGAGGGAATGAGCAGTTCTTC. V gene TRBV5-5 combines with J gene TRBJ2-1, with D maybe TRBD2 (6 bases). Germline V lookup: CDR1 SGHKS, CDR2 YYEKEE (reference sequence). The CDR3 has 14 amino acids. The V end was cut by 5 bases, the J end by 7 bases, with 16 bases between.

V and J are TRBV25-1 and TRBJ2-5, with D possibly TRBD1 on 6 matching bases. Trimming removed 0 bases at V and 5 bases at J, with 7 bases between. Germline V CDR1 and CDR2: MGHDK, SYGVNS. The CDR3 consists of 13 residues. CDR3 in amino acids: CASSEYRGETQYF. DNA for the CDR3: TGTGCCAGCAGTGAATACAGGGGCGAGACCCAGTACTTC.

This clonotype was counted only a few times. V is TRBV5-5 and J is TRBJ2-4; D is unresolved. Germline loops: CDR1 SGHKS, CDR2 YYEKEE (reference sequence). The germline V and J ends were trimmed by 4 bases and 0 bases, with 8 bases remaining between them. This CDR3 comprises 14 residues. The CDR3 here is CASSMLLAKNIQYF. The CDR3, as DNA: TGTGCCAGCAGCATGCTCCTAGCCAAAAACATTCAGTACTTC.

This clonotype was detected a few times. V gene TRBV4-3 combines with J gene TRBJ2-3, with D possibly called TRBD1 or TRBD2 (6 bases each). V was trimmed by 2 bases and J by 4 bases, leaving 19 bases between them. Germline CDR1 reads LGHNA; CDR2 reads YSLEER. CDR3 length: 17 residues. CDR3 nucleotide sequence: TGCGCCAGCAGCCAAAACGTTGGAGGGGGAAGTGCAGATACGCAGTATTTT. It is translated as CASSQNVGGGSADTQYF.

This clonotype has just a few counts. The V and J genes are TRBV3-1 and TRBJ2-1; maybe TRBD2 (6 bases). Germline CDR1 is LGHDT and CDR2 is YNNKEL (reference sequence). V was shortened by 1 base and J by 5 bases, with 15 bases between the two germline ends. This CDR3 is 16 amino acids long. For the CDR3, the DNA is TGTGCCAGCAGCCAAGCGGCGGGGACTGCGAACAATGAGCAGTTCTTC. This encodes CASSQAAGTANNEQFF.

V usage is TRBV6-1 and J usage is TRBJ1-5; D call uncertain. Trimming removed 5 bases at V and 7 bases at J, with 15 bases between. Germline lookup yields CDR1 MNHNS and CDR2 SASEGT. The CDR3 is 14 residues long. CDR3 bases: TGTGCCAGCAGTCCTAAACGAGGGAGCCAGCCCCAGCATTTT. This sequence encodes CASSPKRGSQPQHF.

The sample holds many counts of this clonotype. This chain connects TRBV3-1 to TRBJ2-1; D uncertain. The germline gives CDR1 LGHDT, CDR2 YNNKEL (reference sequence). The CDR3 extends over 11 amino acids. V lost 0 bases to trimming and J lost 9 bases, with 3 bases between them. As DNA, the CDR3 is TGTGCCAGCAGCCAAGATGTTGAGCAGTTCTTC. Residues: CASSQDVEQFF.

V gene TRBV6-5 combines with J gene TRBJ2-3; TRBD2 agrees at 7 bases. CDR1 is MNHEY and CDR2 is SVGAGI in the germline V gene. This CDR3 comprises 15 residues. J gave up 3 bases and V 1 base, and 4 bases lay outside the gene matches. The chain's CDR3 is CASSYWLAVTDTQYF. The CDR3, as DNA: TGTGCCAGCAGTTACTGGCTAGCGGTAACAGATACGCAGTATTTT.

The chain joins TRBV6-5 to TRBJ1-4, with 7 bases aligning to TRBD1. CDR3 length: 15 amino acids. The germline gives CDR1 MNHEY, CDR2 SVGAGI. Trimming at V came to 2 bases and at J to 1 base, leaving 1 base not matched to a gene. The CDR3 here is CASSYRQGTNEKLFF. CDR3 DNA sequence: TGTGCCAGCAGTTACCGACAGGGAACTAATGAAAAACTGTTTTTT.

The chain recombines TRBV6-5 with TRBJ1-1, with D possibly TRBD1 on 5 matching bases. The CDR3 is 12 amino acids. Germline loops: CDR1 MNHEY, CDR2 SVGAGI. With 5 bases removed from V and 5 bases from J, the gap between germline ends came to 9 bases. For the CDR3, the DNA is TGTGCCAGCAGTAGGGGAGAAACTGAAGCTTTCTTT. This translates into CASSRGETEAFF.

This clonotype was counted at least ten times. The rearrangement links TRBV4-1 to TRBJ2-2, with 8 bases lining up with TRBD2. This CDR3 region has 15 residues. Per germline, CDR1 MGHRA and CDR2 YSYEKL. Trimming cost V 4 bases and J 3 bases; bases outside gene matches: 4. This chain's CDR3 is CASSPRGGDTGELFF. The CDR3 bases are TGCGCCAGCAGCCCCCGGGGGGGCGACACCGGGGAGCTGTTTTTT.

This clonotype was counted ten times or more. J is TRBJ2-7 and V is TRBV20-1; TRBD1 aligns across 7 bases. Germline V gene sequence: CDR1 DFQATT, CDR2 SNEGSKA (reference sequence). The CDR3 is made up of 14 amino acids. V shed 5 bases and J 3 bases; nucleotides not matched to a gene: 10. The CDR3 DNA reads as TGCAGTGCTCAAACTAACAGGGGTAGCTACGAGCAGTACTTC. Its protein is CSAQTNRGSYEQYF.

At least ten counts were recorded for this clonotype. The chain's CDR3 is CATSDLNLSGRSDTQYF. The CDR3 DNA reads TGTGCCACCAGTGACCTCAACCTCAGCGGGAGGTCGGATACGCAGTATTTT. J is TRBJ2-3 and V is TRBV24-1; 9 positions match TRBD2. The J segment lost 6 bases and the V segment lost 4 bases, leaving 13 bases of the junction unmatched. This CDR3 region has 17 residues. The germline gives CDR1 KGHDR, CDR2 SFDVKD.

This clonotype was observed a few times. CDR3 in amino acids: CATSDFLGTSGFTSTDTQYF. In DNA form, the CDR3 reads TGTGCCACCAGTGATTTTTTAGGGACTAGCGGTTTCACTAGCACAGATACGCAGTATTTT. The V and J genes are TRBV24-1 and TRBJ2-3; 11 positions match TRBD2. V lost 1 base to trimming and J lost 0 bases; unmatched junction nucleotides: 11. From germline, CDR1 is KGHDR and CDR2 SFDVKD. The CDR3 contains 20 residues.

This sequence joins TRBV25-1 and TRBJ1-2, with D possibly TRBD1 on 5 matching bases. The CDR3 totals 13 residues. From germline, CDR1 is MGHDK and CDR2 SYGVNS. Trimming took 5 bases from V and 8 from J, leaving 15 bases between them. DNA for the CDR3: TGTGCCAGCAGTAATCTCAGGGATACGGGCTACACCTTC. Amino acid sequence: CASSNLRDTGYTF.

This clonotype was recorded many times. This chain joins TRBV4-2 and TRBJ1-6; D remains ambiguous. Trimming cost V 1 base and J 0 bases, with 7 bases left between them. The CDR3 runs to 16 residues. The germline gives CDR1 LGHNA, CDR2 YNFKEQ. In nucleotides, the CDR3 is TGTGCCAGCAGCCAAGCGGCGAGCTCCTATAATTCACCCCTCCACTTT. This encodes CASSQAASSYNSPLHF.

The CDR3: CSANPRTSGNTGELFF. The CDR3 DNA reads TGCAGTGCTAACCCTAGGACTAGCGGGAACACCGGGGAGCTGTTTTTT. The J gene is TRBJ2-2, the V gene TRBV20-1; 10 nucleotides align to TRBD2. The CDR3 sequence is 16 residues long. CDR1 is DFQATT, CDR2 SNEGSKA, per germline (reference sequence). V gave up 4 bases and J gave up 1 base; unmatched junction bases: 6.

This rearrangement joins TRBV20-1 to TRBJ2-7; 13 nucleotides match TRBD2. The CDR3 has 14 amino acids. Germline V gives CDR1 DFQATT, CDR2 SNEGSKA (reference sequence). J lost 6 bases, V lost 6 bases, and 8 bases had no gene match. CDR3 residues: CSAPPRLAGGEQYF. In DNA form, the CDR3 reads TGCAGTGCGCCCCCGAGACTAGCGGGAGGCGAGCAGTACTTC.

This clonotype was counted ten times or more. The chain is built from TRBV4-1 and TRBJ2-3, with TRBD2 identical over 12 bases. V was clipped by 4 bases and J by 2 bases; unmatched bases: 1. The CDR3 covers 15 residues. CDR1 and CDR2 from the germline V gene are MGHRA and YSYEKL. CDR3 DNA sequence: TGCGCCAGCAGCCCTAGCGGGAGGGCCACAGATACGCAGTATTTT. Translation: CASSPSGRATDTQYF.

The V call is TRBV20-1, the J call TRBJ2-7, with 10 bases matching TRBD2. V lost 3 bases to trimming and J lost 6 bases; unmatched junction nucleotides: 11. Germline V gene sequence: CDR1 DFQATT, CDR2 SNEGSKA (reference sequence). This CDR3 contains 15 residues. CDR3 in amino acids: CSASKPSGGLGEQYF. The CDR3 DNA sequence: TGCAGTGCTAGCAAACCTAGCGGGGGCCTCGGCGAGCAGTACTTC.

V gene TRBV5-1 combines with J gene TRBJ2-4; tentatively, D is TRBD1 (6 bases). The CDR3 is 17 residues long. Per the germline V gene, CDR1 is SGHRS and CDR2 is YFSETQ. Trimming cost V 1 base and J 0 bases, with 14 bases left between them. CDR3 protein: CASSLSGGGKAKNIQYF. CDR3 sequence (DNA): TGCGCCAGCAGCTTGTCTGGGGGCGGCAAAGCCAAAAACATTCAGTACTTC.

There are a few counts of this clonotype. As DNA, the CDR3 is TGTGCCAGCTCACCAAGGTCAGGGGGAATCACAGATACGCAGTATTTT. Translated, it gives CASSPRSGGITDTQYF. The V gene is TRBV18, the J gene TRBJ2-3; 7 positions agree with TRBD1. CDR1 is KGHSH and CDR2 is LQKENI in the germline V gene. The CDR3 length is 16 residues. V shed 2 bases and J 2 bases; nucleotides not matched to a gene: 7.

In DNA form, the CDR3 reads TGTGCCTGGAGTCCCCAGTTCTACGAGCAGTACTTC. It is translated as CAWSPQFYEQYF. The gene calls are TRBV30 and TRBJ2-7; D unclear. The CDR3 is 12 amino acids. Trimming left V 2 bases short and J 3 bases short, with 8 bases between. Germline loops: CDR1 GTSNPN, CDR2 SVGIG (reference sequence).

This chain uses TRBV3-1 with TRBJ2-7, with TRBD2 matching over 7 bases. Germline assignment: CDR1 LGHDT and CDR2 YNNKEL (reference sequence). The CDR3 has 16 residues. Trimming removed 1 base from V and 3 bases from J; junction bases left unmatched: 9. CDR3 amino acids: CASSQGALASLYEQYF. The CDR3 DNA reads as TGTGCCAGCAGCCAAGGTGCACTAGCGAGCCTCTACGAGCAGTACTTC.

This chain connects TRBV2 to TRBJ2-1; D gene uncertain. The CDR3 sequence is 14 residues long. V lost 1 base, J lost 3 bases, and 7 bases lay in between. Germline values: CDR1 SNHLY, CDR2 FYNNEI. The CDR3 DNA is TGTGCCAGCAGTGAAGATAGAAACTACAATGAGCAGTTCTTC. Its protein product is CASSEDRNYNEQFF.

This clonotype was seen only a few times. A junction end diverges from the germline sequence, so it may reflect a read error. V is TRBV7-7 and J is TRBJ2-3; D remains ambiguous. This CDR3 is built from 15 residues. The germline V gene encodes CDR1 SSHAT and CDR2 FNYEAQ (reference sequence). The CDR3 nucleotides are TGTGCTAGCAGTCCCAGTTATGGTAGCACAGATACGCAGTATTTT. The encoded protein is CASSPSYGSTDTQYF.

The chain has TRBV5-1 and TRBJ1-1, with D hard to call. V was shortened by 2 bases and J by 3 bases, with 8 bases between the two germline ends. The CDR3 spans 13 residues. Looked up from germline, CDR1 is SGHRS and CDR2 is YFSETQ. This CDR3 reads CASSLERYTEAFF. The CDR3 nucleotides are TGCGCCAGCAGCTTAGAGAGATACACTGAAGCTTTCTTT.

This clonotype came up a few times. This sequence joins TRBV7-2 and TRBJ2-7, with TRBD1 matching 8 bases. CDR3 size: 14 residues. Germline CDR1 and CDR2: SGHTA and FQGNSA. The V gene end was trimmed by 1 base and the J gene end by 5 bases; junction bases not matched to a gene: 4. This chain's CDR3 is CASSLETGVDEQYF. As DNA, the CDR3 is TGTGCCAGCAGCTTAGAGACAGGGGTTGACGAGCAGTACTTC.